The 12 T cell receptor beta chains given below trace back to one sample, sequenced in a study of regulatory and conventional T cells in RAG deficiency. Genomic DNA came from blood conventional CD4+ T cells gated CD25-low CD127-high. Some clones are missing from TCRdb's copy, which holds only in-frame ones; the method was immunoSEQ multiplex PCR. In the table there are about 29,000 clones, roughly 95% of which are singletons. The sample was also reused in another study, on regulatory T cells. That work adds: Amplification used 52 TRBV primers and 13 TRBJ primers.

The specimen was CD25- CD4+ T cells sorted from blood. The receptors were sampled from a human donor in good health.

This sequence joins TRBV29-1 and TRBJ2-7, with 7 positions matching TRBD1. The trim removed 5 bases at V and 1 base at J, leaving 5 bases unmatched. The CDR3 contains 13 residues. CDR1 is SQVTM and CDR2 is ANQGSEA in the germline V gene. This CDR3 reads CSVRTGPSYEQYF. The CDR3 DNA is TGCAGCGTTCGGACAGGTCCTTCCTACGAGCAGTACTTC.

The gene calls are TRBV7-9 and TRBJ1-2; 8 bases are a match to TRBD1. This CDR3 spans 15 amino acids. Germline V gene sequence: CDR1 SEHNR, CDR2 FQNEAQ (reference sequence). V dropped 5 bases and J dropped 3; count of bases not matched to a gene: 8. Written as DNA, the CDR3 is TGTGCCAGCAGCGCCTGGACAGGGTGGGACTATGGCTACACCTTC. Translating it yields CASSAWTGWDYGYTF.

The chain uses TRBV7-7 and TRBJ2-3, with a weak D call TRBD1 (5 bases). CDR1 is SSHAT, CDR2 FNYEAQ, per germline (reference sequence). This CDR3 has 17 residues. Trimming took off 2 bases at V and 5 bases at J, with 20 bases between the two ends. The CDR3: CASSLRPHQGIGDTQYF. The CDR3 DNA is TGTGCCAGCAGCTTACGCCCCCATCAGGGAATTGGAGATACGCAGTATTTT.

This clone was counted only a few times. This rearrangement joins TRBV5-6 to TRBJ1-3; D is perhaps TRBD1 (5 bases). V was trimmed by 5 bases and J by 0 bases, leaving 15 bases between them. This CDR3 contains 16 residues. The germline V gene has CDR1 SGHDT and CDR2 YYEEEE. The CDR3 DNA reads TGTGCCAGCAGAAGGGGTACGGGTCTCTCTGGAAACACCATATATTTT. Its translation: CASRRGTGLSGNTIYF.

The chain uses TRBV18 and TRBJ1-2, with D perhaps matching TRBD1 (5 bases). V gave up 3 bases and J gave up 1 base, with 9 bases separating them. The CDR3 sequence is 14 residues long. Germline CDR1 is KGHSH and CDR2 is LQKENI. The CDR3 spells CASSPDQGNYGYTF. CDR3 DNA: TGTGCCAGCTCACCTGATCAGGGTAACTATGGCTACACCTTC.

This clone showed up just once. This chain uses TRBV5-1 with TRBJ1-2; the D gene is possibly TRBD1 (6 bases). The CDR3 is 17 residues long. Germline assignment: CDR1 SGHRS and CDR2 YFSETQ. Trimming pared 0 bases from V and 1 base from J, leaving 16 bases between. CDR3 bases: TGCGCCAGCAGCTTGGCTAATATACAGGGTAATAACTATGGCTACACCTTC. It is translated as CASSLANIQGNNYGYTF.

V is TRBV12-2 and J is TRBJ2-2; the D segment call TRBD2 is taken from the table without a DNA check. TRBV12-2 is labeled a pseudogene. The CDR3 has 15 residues. The CDR3 reads CASRLVLRNTGELFF. As DNA, the CDR3 is TGTGCAAGTCGCTTAGTACTAAGGAACACCGGGGAGCTGTTTTTT.

This clone has only one observation. V usage is TRBV6-5 and J usage is TRBJ1-1; 9 nucleotides align to TRBD1. In germline, CDR1 is MNHEY, CDR2 SVGAGI. With V trimmed by 10 bases and J by 8 bases, 5 bases remained unmatched. This CDR3 is built from 11 residues. CDR3 sequence reads: CATNRGREAFF. The CDR3 region has the DNA TGTGCCACCAACAGGGGGCGCGAAGCTTTCTTT.

This chain links TRBV9 with TRBJ2-5, with 10 bases matching TRBD2. The CDR3 spans 18 residues. CDR1 SGDLS and CDR2 YYNGEE come from the germline V gene. V lost 0 bases to trimming and J lost 1 base; unmatched junction nucleotides: 9. The DNA of the CDR3 is TGTGCCAGCAGCGTAGTGGCTAGCGGGGGTGCTCCCCAAGAGACCCAGTACTTC. Translation: CASSVVASGGAPQETQYF.

J is TRBJ2-3 and V is TRBV30; possibly TRBD2 for D (5 bases). CDR1 and CDR2 from the germline V gene are GTSNPN and SVGIG (reference sequence). V dropped 3 bases and J dropped 2 bases, with 9 bases sitting between them. The CDR3 sequence is 13 residues long. The CDR3 DNA reads as TGTGCCTGGAGGGAGGAAATCACAGATACGCAGTATTTT. Amino acid sequence: CAWREEITDTQYF.

V is TRBV9 and J is TRBJ2-7; possible D gene TRBD2, 5 bases. V lost 0 bases to trimming and J lost 0 bases, with 7 bases between them. The germline gives CDR1 SGDLS, CDR2 YYNGEE. There are 14 residues in the CDR3. The CDR3 here is CASSVGAGSYEQYF. CDR3 nucleotide sequence: TGTGCCAGCAGCGTAGGGGCGGGCTCCTACGAGCAGTACTTC.

This clone was observed a single time. The chain employs TRBV18 and TRBJ1-6; 9 positions agree with TRBD1. Unmatched junction bases numbered 5, after V lost 4 bases and J lost 10 bases. The CDR3 is 14 residues long. CDR1 and CDR2 from the germline V gene are KGHSH and LQKENI. In nucleotides, the CDR3 is TGTGCCAGCTCACTGGACAGGGGATGGTCACCCCTCCACTTT. Translated, it gives CASSLDRGWSPLHF.